These T cell receptor beta chains were read from a single sample in a study of T cells in Graves' hyperthyroidism and ophthalmopathy. One entry per CDR3 protein results from TCRdb running MiXCR on the multiplex PCR reads. The sample lists over 250,000 distinct CDR3 sequences, around 15% occurring once. The specimen was blood. These receptors were taken from an older woman with Graves' ophthalmopathy. Both conserved end residues are part of each CDR3. The D gene is left open where the match is weak. Not all rows give a size; the values are once, few, many and, for expanded clones, a class.

.	TRBV25-1	TRBD1	16	TRBJ1-2	CASNFRTGGLAYGYTF	TGTGCCAGCAACTTCCGGACAGGGGGCTTAGCCTATGGCTACACCTTC
many	TRBV20-1	TRBD1	16	TRBJ1-2	CSASDQGGSMSYGYTF	TGCAGTGCTAGCGACCAGGGGGGATCTATGTCCTATGGCTACACCTTC
many	TRBV18	.	16	TRBJ2-7	CASSPPLAGSPYEQYF	TGTGCCAGCTCCCCCCCGTTAGCAGGATCACCTTACGAGCAGTACTTC
.	TRBV19	TRBD1	17	TRBJ2-3	CASRSLGGQGFKDTQYF	TGTGCCAGTAGATCCCTAGGAGGACAGGGCTTCAAAGATACGCAGTATTTT
.	TRBV13	TRBD2	15	TRBJ2-7	CASSSYTSGLYEQYF	TGTGCCAGCAGCTCCTATACTAGCGGACTATACGAGCAGTACTTC
few	TRBV6-2/TRBV6-3	TRBD2	16	TRBJ2-1	CASSYFTSGRANEQFF	TGTGCCAGCAGTTACTTTACTAGCGGGAGGGCCAATGAGCAGTTCTTC
.	TRBV5-1	.	15	TRBJ2-5	CASSLEVGGGETQYF	TGCGCCAGCAGCTTGGAGGTTGGGGGGGGCGAGACCCAGTACTTC
.	TRBV5-1	TRBD1	17	TRBJ2-3	CASSSRQGASSTDTQYF	TGCGCCAGCAGCTCCCGACAGGGTGCTTCTAGCACAGATACGCAGTATTTT
many	TRBV5-1	TRBD1	14	TRBJ2-1	CASSAGTGGREQFF	TGCGCCAGCAGCGCCGGGACAGGGGGTAGGGAGCAGTTCTTC
few	TRBV4-2	TRBD2	16	TRBJ2-5	CASSQPSGGTGETQYF	TGTGCCAGCAGCCAACCTAGCGGGGGGACGGGGGAGACCCAGTACTTC
many	TRBV30	.	13	TRBJ1-5	CAWSLGGSQPQHF	TGTGCCTGGAGTCTGGGCGGGAGTCAGCCCCAGCATTTT
many	TRBV20-1	.	14	TRBJ1-5	CSATQGGLNQPQHF	TGCAGTGCTACTCAGGGAGGTTTGAATCAGCCCCAGCATTTT
many	TRBV10-3	TRBD1	16	TRBJ2-7	CAISDQNTGQDYEQYF	TGTGCCATCAGTGACCAAAACACGGGACAGGACTACGAGCAGTACTTC
many	TRBV20-1	.	14	TRBJ1-5	CSASRGPANQPQHF	TGCAGTGCTAGTCGGGGACCGGCCAATCAGCCCCAGCATTTT
many	TRBV12-3/TRBV12-4	.	14	TRBJ2-2	CASKVLMGIGELFF	TGTGCCAGCAAAGTACTCATGGGGATCGGGGAGCTGTTTTTT
.	TRBV5-1	.	14	TRBJ1-1	CAGSLEQAGTEAFF	TGCGCCGGCAGCTTGGAGCAGGCCGGCACTGAAGCTTTCTTT
many	TRBV11-2	.	14	TRBJ1-2	CASSLGPGDYGYTF	TGTGCCAGCAGCTTGGGGCCCGGGGACTATGGCTACACCTTC
many	TRBV2	.	15	TRBJ1-2	CASSEWGQKNYGYTF	TGTGCCAGCAGTGAATGGGGACAAAAAAACTATGGCTACACCTTC
few	TRBV6-2/TRBV6-3	TRBD2	18	TRBJ2-3	CASSYVKRGGLWSDTQYF	TGTGCCAGCAGTTACGTGAAGCGGGGGGGCCTGTGGTCAGATACGCAGTATTTT
.	TRBV11-2	.	12	TRBJ2-1	CASSLGGKRQFF	TGTGCCAGCAGCTTAGGCGGAAAGCGGCAGTTCTTC
few	TRBV9	.	16	TRBJ1-4	CASSPTSQGFGEKLFF	TGTGCCAGCAGCCCCACCTCCCAGGGATTTGGAGAAAAACTGTTTTTT
few	TRBV12-3/TRBV12-4	.	14	TRBJ2-2	CASSRQGYTGELFF	TGTGCCAGCAGTCGCCAGGGGTACACCGGGGAGCTGTTTTTT
few	TRBV24-1	.	13	TRBJ1-2	CATSAGVSQGYTF	TGTGCCACCAGTGCTGGGGTGTCTCAGGGCTACACCTTC
few	TRBV13	TRBD2	18	TRBJ2-5	CASSLLGRTSGREETQYF	TGTGCCAGCAGCTTACTTGGCCGGACTAGCGGGAGGGAAGAGACCCAGTACTTC
.	TRBV6-1	TRBD2	15	TRBJ2-5	CAGSGANTGGVTQYF	TGTGCCGGCAGTGGAGCGAACACGGGAGGGGTGACCCAGTACTTC
many	TRBV3-1	.	12	TRBJ2-1	CASSSRRGEQFF	TGTGCCAGCAGCTCTAGGCGCGGTGAGCAGTTCTTC
many	TRBV10-3	TRBD1	14	TRBJ1-1	CAISPGGLNTEAFF	TGTGCCATCAGTCCAGGGGGATTGAACACTGAAGCTTTCTTT
many	TRBV5-1	.	14	TRBJ2-1	CASSLGGDGNEQFF	TGCGCCAGCAGCTTAGGAGGGGATGGGAATGAGCAGTTCTTC
few	TRBV19	.	13	TRBJ1-5	CASMGRIYQPQHF	TGTGCCAGTATGGGACGGATTTATCAGCCCCAGCATTTT
many	TRBV28	TRBD1	16	TRBJ1-5	CASSLGGRQGYQPQHF	TGTGCCAGCAGTTTGGGGGGCCGACAGGGGTATCAGCCCCAGCATTTT
few	TRBV5-1	TRBD1	17	TRBJ1-3	CASSLFLTGSSGNTIYF	TGCGCCAGCAGCTTGTTCCTGACAGGGAGCTCTGGAAACACCATATATTTT
.	TRBV6-2/TRBV6-3	.	15	TRBJ2-2	CASSYTGGNTGELFF	TGTGCCAGCAGTTACACCGGAGGGAACACCGGGGAGCTGTTTTTT
few	TRBV7-6	TRBD1	15	TRBJ1-6	CASSPRTGDNSPLHF	TGTGCCAGCAGCCCGAGGACAGGAGATAATTCACCCCTCCACTTT
many	TRBV29-1	TRBD1	11	TRBJ1-1	CSAGTGDLAFF	TGCAGCGCGGGGACAGGGGATCTAGCTTTCTTT
many	TRBV5-1	TRBD2	13	TRBJ2-1	CASAAGGVNEQFF	TGCGCCAGCGCAGCGGGGGGGGTAAATGAGCAGTTCTTC
many	TRBV20-1	.	13	TRBJ1-4	CSARDGQFEKLFF	TGCAGTGCCAGGGACGGACAATTTGAAAAACTGTTTTTT
few	TRBV7-3	TRBD2	15	TRBJ2-1	CASSLLAGQYNEQFF	TGTGCCAGCAGCCTACTAGCGGGGCAATACAATGAGCAGTTCTTC
few	TRBV4-2	.	15	TRBJ2-2	CASSQESLATGELFF	TGTGCCAGCAGCCAAGAAAGTTTGGCCACCGGGGAGCTGTTTTTT
.	TRBV6-6	TRBD1	17	TRBJ1-3	CASSYSPDRDSGNTIYF	TGTGCCAGCAGTTACTCACCGGACAGGGACTCTGGAAACACCATATATTTT
many	TRBV6-2/TRBV6-3	TRBD1	15	TRBJ2-7	CASSYPRQGVYEQYF	TGTGCCAGCAGTTACCCGAGACAGGGGGTTTACGAGCAGTACTTC
many	TRBV3-1	.	16	TRBJ2-4	CASSQVGSRAKNIQYF	TGTGCCAGCAGCCAAGTGGGCAGCAGAGCCAAAAACATTCAGTACTTC
.	TRBV5-1	TRBD1	14	TRBJ1-1	CASSSRTGWTEAFF	TGCGCCAGCAGCTCACGGACAGGGTGGACTGAAGCTTTCTTT
.	TRBV9	.	15	TRBJ2-5	CASSSRGLLQETQYF	TGTGCCAGCAGTAGCAGGGGTCTACTCCAAGAGACCCAGTACTTC
.	TRBV4-2	.	11	TRBJ1-5	CASSYPVAQHF	TGTGCCAGCAGTTACCCAGTGGCCCAGCATTTT